This T cell receptor beta chain is drawn from a study of OX40 agonist ivuxolimab in advanced cancers. Overall study results and limits: Partly responding patients at 0.1-3.0 mg/kg showed some of the smallest clonal expansion.

As to this clone: What it binds is not known.

The repertoire was sequenced with immunoSEQ multiplex PCR; TCRdb's copy has only in-frame clones and lacks some. The profile shows tens of thousands of clones, roughly nine tenths of them singletons. The germline V and J ends were trimmed by 4 bases and 3 bases, with 10 bases remaining between them. This CDR3 has 14 residues. CDR1 SGHNT and CDR2 YENEEA come from the germline V gene. This TCR derives from an adult with an advanced solid tumor such as melanoma, head and neck, liver or kidney cancer. The J gene is TRBJ2-1, the V gene TRBV11-3; D uncertain. This material consisted of CD4+ or CD8+ T cells sorted from blood, taken in a trial of the OX40 agonist ivuxolimab. CDR3: CASSSDGGYNEQFF. CDR3 in DNA: TGTGCCAGCAGCTCAGATGGCGGCTACAATGAGCAGTTCTTC. The full variable domain, rest sourced from reference TRBV11-3 and TRBJ2-1, is EAGVVQSPRYKIIEKKQPVAFWCNPISGHNTLYWYLQNLGQGPELLIRYENEEAVDDSQLPKDRFSAERLKGVDSTLKIQPAELGDSAVYLCASSSDGGYNEQFFGPGTRLTVL.